The clone carrying this T cell receptor beta chain was found many times. The target antigen is unknown. Arm-PCR of CDR3 regions with iRepertoire HTBI primers generated TCR beta libraries. One entry per CDR3 protein, called by TCRdb with MiXCR from the multiplex PCR reads. The data show fewer than 400,000 distinct CDR3 sequences, 15% to 20% seen once. The data are from a study of regulatory T cells in long-lasting Graves disease. Findings of the study overall: Persistent Graves' patients showed less TCR diversity than newly diagnosed patients showed. Shared public clonotypes totalled 2,500 to 3,500 in persistent patients, compared with about 990 in new patients.

The CDR3 runs 12 residues. Germline-derived CDR1 and CDR2 are MDHEN and SYDVKM. V was clipped by 6 bases and J by 1 base, with 6 bases between them. The time point here: newly diagnosed GD, antithyroid drugs for less than 3 months. PBMC RNA served as the TCR library source. Material: peripheral blood mononuclear cells (PBMCs), obtained at new diagnosis, from a patient treated with antithyroid drugs. The sequence came from a female donor with Graves disease. The chain recombines TRBV28 with TRBJ1-2, with D unresolved. The CDR3 sequence is CASSGLNYGYTF. The CDR3 region has the DNA TGTGCCAGCAGCGGCCTTAACTATGGCTACACCTTC.